This T cell receptor beta chain was obtained from a study of shared clonotypes between healthy human individuals. Method: immunoSEQ multiplex PCR; TCRdb's copy keeps in-frame clones and lacks some. This sample has approximately 740,000 clones; about 91% occur once, and the top ten carry about 25%. Naive CD8 cells lacked CD45RO and underwent positive selection for CCR7, leaving out terminally differentiated effector memory CD45RA+ cells. The V gene lost 10 bases and the J gene lost 6 bases, with 19 bases spanning the gap. The CDR3 is 14 amino acids. Germline CDR1 reads LNHDA; CDR2 reads SQIVND (reference sequence).

Sequencing used naive CD8+ T cells sorted from blood. This chain connects TRBV19 to TRBJ2-1, with D possibly TRBD2 on 5 matching bases. The sequence was collected from a man aged 25 to 40 in good health. The CDR3 protein is CATLRPSGGNEQFF. The DNA of the CDR3 is TGTGCCACCTTAAGACCCTCCGGAGGCAATGAGCAGTTCTTC.